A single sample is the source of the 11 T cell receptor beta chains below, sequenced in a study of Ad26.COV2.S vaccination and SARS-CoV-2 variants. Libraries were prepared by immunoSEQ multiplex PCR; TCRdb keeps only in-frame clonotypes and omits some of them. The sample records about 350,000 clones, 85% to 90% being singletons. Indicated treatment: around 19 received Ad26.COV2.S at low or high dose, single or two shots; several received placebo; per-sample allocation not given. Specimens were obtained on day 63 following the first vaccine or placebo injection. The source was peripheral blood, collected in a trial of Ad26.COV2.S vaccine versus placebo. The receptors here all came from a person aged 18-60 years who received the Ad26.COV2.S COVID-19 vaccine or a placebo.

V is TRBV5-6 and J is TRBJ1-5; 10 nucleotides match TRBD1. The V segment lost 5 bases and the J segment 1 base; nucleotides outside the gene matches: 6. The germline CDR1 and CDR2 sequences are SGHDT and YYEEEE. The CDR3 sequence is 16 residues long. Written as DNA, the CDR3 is TGTGCCAGCAGTCGGACAGGGGGAGGCAGCAATCAGCCCCAGCATTTT. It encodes CASSRTGGGSNQPQHF. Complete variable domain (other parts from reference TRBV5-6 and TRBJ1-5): DAGVTQSPTHLIKTRGQQVTLRCSPKSGHDTVSWYQQALGQGPQFIFQYYEEEERQRGNFPDRFSGHQFPNYSSELNVNALLLGDSALYLCASSRTGGGSNQPQHFGDGTRLSIL.

The CDR3 sequence is CASSHRTSGNTGELFF. The CDR3 DNA reads as TGTGCCAGCAGCCACAGGACTAGCGGGAACACCGGGGAGCTGTTTTTT. The V call is TRBV7-8, the J call TRBJ2-2; 10 positions match TRBD2. The CDR3 totals 16 residues. Per germline, CDR1 SGHVS and CDR2 FQNEAQ. With 5 bases clipped from V and 1 base from J, the junction kept 4 bases outside the gene matches. Filled out from reference TRBV7-8 and TRBJ2-2, the complete variable domain reads GAGVSQSPRYKVAKRGQDVALRCDPISGHVSLFWYQQALGQGPEFLTYFQNEAQLDKSGLPSDRFFAERPEGSVSTLKIQRTQQEDSAVYLCASSHRTSGNTGELFFGEGSRLTVL.

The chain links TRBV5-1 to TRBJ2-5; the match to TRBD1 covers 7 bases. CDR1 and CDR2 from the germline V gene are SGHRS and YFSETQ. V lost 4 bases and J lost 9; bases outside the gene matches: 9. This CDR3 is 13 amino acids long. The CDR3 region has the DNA TGCGCCAGCAGCATGGGCCTACAGGGGTCCCAGTACTTC. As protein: CASSMGLQGSQYF.

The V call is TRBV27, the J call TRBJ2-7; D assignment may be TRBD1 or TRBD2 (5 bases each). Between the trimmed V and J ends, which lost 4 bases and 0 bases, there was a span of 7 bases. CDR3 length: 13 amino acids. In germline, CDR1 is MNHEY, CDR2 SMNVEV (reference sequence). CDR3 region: CASSWGSSYEQYF. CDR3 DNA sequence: TGTGCCAGCAGTTGGGGGAGCTCCTACGAGCAGTACTTC.

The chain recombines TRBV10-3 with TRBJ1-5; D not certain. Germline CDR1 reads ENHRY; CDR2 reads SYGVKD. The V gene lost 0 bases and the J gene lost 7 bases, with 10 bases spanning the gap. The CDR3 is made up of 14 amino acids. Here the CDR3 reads CAISESGFQQPQHF. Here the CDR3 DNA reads TGTGCCATCAGTGAGTCCGGGTTTCAGCAGCCCCAGCATTTT.

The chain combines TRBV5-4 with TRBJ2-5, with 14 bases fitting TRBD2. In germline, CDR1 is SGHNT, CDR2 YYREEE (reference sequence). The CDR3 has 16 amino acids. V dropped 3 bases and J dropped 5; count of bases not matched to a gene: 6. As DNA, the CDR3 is TGTGCCAGCAGCTCGAGACTAGCGGGAGGGGGGGAGACCCAGTACTTC. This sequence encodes CASSSRLAGGGETQYF.

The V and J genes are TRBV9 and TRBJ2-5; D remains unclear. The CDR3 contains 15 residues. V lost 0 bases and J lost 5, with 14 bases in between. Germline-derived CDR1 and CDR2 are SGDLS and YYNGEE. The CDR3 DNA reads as TGTGCCAGCAGCGTAGCGGGTAGGGAATGGGAGACCCAGTACTTC. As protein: CASSVAGREWETQYF.

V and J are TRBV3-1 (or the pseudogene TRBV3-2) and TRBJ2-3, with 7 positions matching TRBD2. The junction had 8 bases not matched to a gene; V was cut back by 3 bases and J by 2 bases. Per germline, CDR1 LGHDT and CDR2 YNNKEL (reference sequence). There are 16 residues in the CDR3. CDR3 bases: TGTGCCAGCAGCCATTTTTCGCGGGGGACCACAGATACGCAGTATTTT. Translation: CASSHFSRGTTDTQYF.

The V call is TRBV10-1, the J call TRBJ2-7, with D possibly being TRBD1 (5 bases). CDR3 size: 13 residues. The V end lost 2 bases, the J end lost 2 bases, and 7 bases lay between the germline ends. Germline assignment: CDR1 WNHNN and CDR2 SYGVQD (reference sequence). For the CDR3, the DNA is TGCGCCAGCAGTGAGACAGGTACCTACGAGCAGTACTTC. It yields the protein CASSETGTYEQYF.

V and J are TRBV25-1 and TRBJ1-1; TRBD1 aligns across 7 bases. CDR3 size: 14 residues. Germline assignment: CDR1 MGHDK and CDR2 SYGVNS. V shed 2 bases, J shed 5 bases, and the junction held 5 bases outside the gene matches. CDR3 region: CASSEPGGRTEAFF. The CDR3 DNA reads TGTGCCAGCAGTGAACCAGGGGGTAGGACTGAAGCTTTCTTT. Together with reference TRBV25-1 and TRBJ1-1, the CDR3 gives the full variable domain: EADIYQTPRYLVIGTGKKITLECSQTMGHDKMYWYQQDPGMELHLIHYSYGVNSTEKGDLSSESTVSRIRTEHFPLTLESARPSHTSQYLCASSEPGGRTEAFFGQGTRLTVV.

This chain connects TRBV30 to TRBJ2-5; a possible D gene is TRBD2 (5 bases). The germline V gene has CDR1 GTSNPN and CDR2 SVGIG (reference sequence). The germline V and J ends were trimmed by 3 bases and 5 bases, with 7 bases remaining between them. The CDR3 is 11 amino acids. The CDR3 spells CAWRAGETQYF. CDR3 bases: TGTGCCTGGAGGGCGGGCGAGACCCAGTACTTC. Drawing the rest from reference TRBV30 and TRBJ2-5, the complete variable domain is SQTIHQWPATLVQPVGSPLSLECTVEGTSNPNLYWYRQAAGRGLQLLFYSVGIGQISSEVPQNLSASRPQDRQFILSSKKLLLSDSGFYLCAWRAGETQYFGPGTRLLVL.